Presented here are 10 T cell receptor beta chains from one specimen sequenced in a study of cytomegalovirus exposure and HLA in healthy donors. Researchers ran the PCR with 60 Vbeta and 13 Jbeta primers. Data came from immunoSEQ multiplex PCR; TCRdb stores just in-frame clones and leaves some out. This table has some 130,000 clones, 83% appearing once. The specimen sequenced was PBMCs. The receptors stem from a girl under 10 years old in good health and CMV-seronegative.

V gene TRBV28 combines with J gene TRBJ2-1; 12 positions agree with TRBD2. The germline V gene encodes CDR1 MDHEN and CDR2 SYDVKM. The CDR3 runs to 19 residues. V shed 1 base and J 0 bases; nucleotides not matched to a gene: 7. The CDR3 DNA follows: TGTGCCAGCAGTTTATATGGACTAGCGGGACGAAGCTCCTACAATGAGCAGTTCTTC. Translation: CASSLYGLAGRSSYNEQFF.

The chain recombines TRBV19 with TRBJ1-4; D unclear. The CDR3 length is 14 residues. CDR1 and CDR2 (germline): LNHDA, SQIVND (reference sequence). V lost 6 bases and J lost 0, with 8 bases in between. This CDR3 reads CASRWTATNEKLFF. CDR3 DNA: TGTGCCAGTAGATGGACTGCAACTAATGAAAAACTGTTTTTT.

V gene TRBV7-3 combines with J gene TRBJ2-1; no clear D gene. Trimming cost V 5 bases and J 2 bases, with 7 bases left between them. Germline CDR1 and CDR2: SGHTA and FQGTGA. The CDR3 consists of 13 residues. The CDR3 sequence: CASSPSPYNEQFF. The CDR3 DNA sequence: TGTGCCAGCAGCCCCTCCCCCTACAATGAGCAGTTCTTC.

The J gene is TRBJ1-3, the V gene TRBV4-2; tentatively, D is TRBD1 (6 bases). Trimming took off 2 bases at V and 0 bases at J, with 14 bases between the two ends. Germline CDR1 is LGHNA and CDR2 is YNFKEQ. The CDR3 spans 17 residues. For the CDR3, the DNA is TGTGCCAGCAGCCAAACAGGGAGGGGGGTCTCTGGAAACACCATATATTTT. As protein: CASSQTGRGVSGNTIYF.

This chain uses TRBV5-1 with TRBJ2-7; 10 bases fit TRBD1. J lost 5 bases, V lost 4 bases, and 9 bases had no gene match. Germline V gene lookup returns CDR1 SGHRS and CDR2 YFSETQ. The CDR3 contains 15 residues. The CDR3 DNA follows: TGCGCCAGCAGCAGACAGGGGGCGAATCTGGACGAGCAGTACTTC. As protein: CASSRQGANLDEQYF.

The chain employs TRBV7-9 and TRBJ2-1; TRBD2 agrees at 8 bases. The CDR3 loop spans 15 amino acids. Trimming cost V 5 bases and J 9 bases; bases outside gene matches: 12. Germline loops: CDR1 SEHNR, CDR2 FQNEAQ (reference sequence). The CDR3: CASSHQGSGGIEQFF. The CDR3 DNA reads TGTGCCAGCAGCCATCAGGGGAGCGGGGGAATTGAGCAGTTCTTC.

This chain connects TRBV19 to TRBJ2-7; the match to TRBD2 covers 9 bases. J was trimmed by 2 bases and V by 4 bases; bases with no gene match: 6. Per germline, CDR1 LNHDA and CDR2 SQIVND (reference sequence). This CDR3 comprises 15 residues. The CDR3 coding sequence is TGTGCCAGTAGTACCTTCCTAGCGGGAACCTACGAGCAGTACTTC. Amino acid sequence: CASSTFLAGTYEQYF.

This rearrangement joins TRBV6-6 to TRBJ1-1; 8 bases align to TRBD1. This CDR3 has 15 residues. Looked up from germline, CDR1 is MNHNY and CDR2 is SVGAGI (reference sequence). The trim removed 2 bases at V and 0 bases at J, leaving 2 bases unmatched. The CDR3 here is CASSYGQGVNTEAFF. DNA for the CDR3: TGTGCCAGCAGTTACGGACAGGGCGTGAACACTGAAGCTTTCTTT.

The chain links TRBV13 to TRBJ2-7; perhaps TRBD1 as D (6 bases). Trimming removed 5 bases from V and 5 bases from J, with 10 bases in between. The CDR3 totals 12 residues. Germline assignment: CDR1 PRHDT and CDR2 FYEKMQ (reference sequence). The CDR3 protein is CASSAWDNEQYF. Written as DNA, the CDR3 is TGTGCCAGCAGCGCCTGGGACAACGAGCAGTACTTC.

This clone was found once. The J gene is TRBJ2-7, the V gene TRBV7-8; possibly TRBD2 for D (5 bases). Germline CDR1 is SGHVS and CDR2 is FQNEAQ. Trimming shortened V by 2 bases and J by 3 bases, and 8 bases separated the two germline ends. The CDR3 totals 13 residues. This CDR3 reads CASSLRGYYEQYF. CDR3 nucleotide sequence: TGTGCCAGCAGCTTACGGGGTTACTACGAGCAGTACTTC.